Below, 20 T cell receptor beta chains from the same sample are listed, as sequenced in a study of a mutant IDH1 vaccine in newly diagnosed glioma. Time point reported: week 35, safety follow-up. The investigators gave 300 ug of mutant IDH1 20-mer peptide in each vaccine dose, together with topical imiquimod. Using immunoSEQ multiplex PCR, the repertoire was profiled, and TCRdb retains in-frame clones only, with some absent. This table has tens of thousands of clones, roughly nine tenths appearing once. No cognate antigen is known for these TCRs. This material consisted of PBMCs, taken from a glioma patient whose treatment included an IDH1 peptide vaccine. The receptors originated from a man between 35 and 55 years old with glioma.

This clone came up a few times. This rearrangement joins TRBV11-2 to TRBJ2-5; no reliable D call. Germline CDR1 reads SGHAT; CDR2 reads FQNNGV. V lost 5 bases and J lost 5, with 6 bases in between. The CDR3 runs to 11 residues. This CDR3 reads CASSPHETQYF. CDR3 DNA sequence: TGTGCCAGCAGCCCCCATGAGACCCAGTACTTC.

This clone was detected once. The chain links TRBV5-6 to TRBJ2-3; 11 bases fit TRBD2. Germline V gives CDR1 SGHDT, CDR2 YYEEEE. The CDR3 sequence is 16 residues long. The V gene end was trimmed by 6 bases and the J gene end by 4 bases; junction bases not matched to a gene: 10. The CDR3 here is CASNPLAGVRSDTQYF. The CDR3 nucleotides read TGTGCCAGCAACCCACTAGCGGGAGTGAGGTCAGATACGCAGTATTTT.

The rearrangement links TRBV16 to TRBJ1-1; TRBD1 might be the D (5 bases). With 2 bases removed from V and 7 bases from J, the gap between germline ends came to 20 bases. The CDR3 is 16 amino acids. From germline, CDR1 is KGHSY and CDR2 FQNENV. CDR3 DNA sequence: TGTGCCAGCAGCCAAAATTACCGGCAAGGGGCTAGTGAAGCTTTCTTT. Translation: CASSQNYRQGASEAFF. Drawing the rest from reference TRBV16 and TRBJ1-1, the complete variable domain is GEEVAQTPKHLVRGEGQKAKLYCAPIKGHSYVFWYQQVLKNEFKFLISFQNENVFDETGMPKERFSAKCLPNSPCSLEIQATKLEDSAVYFCASSQNYRQGASEAFFGQGTRLTVV.

V gene TRBV9 combines with J gene TRBJ1-1; TRBD1 aligns across 9 bases. V shed 2 bases and J 0 bases; nucleotides not matched to a gene: 11. CDR3 length: 18 amino acids. Germline V lookup: CDR1 SGDLS, CDR2 YYNGEE. The DNA of the CDR3 is TGTGCCAGCAGCGTCGGCCCGACAGGGGGAAGAATGAACACTGAAGCTTTCTTT. This gives the protein CASSVGPTGGRMNTEAFF.

The V and J genes are TRBV9 and TRBJ2-5; D possibly corresponds to TRBD2 (6 bases). Germline values: CDR1 SGDLS, CDR2 YYNGEE. Deletions cut 3 bases from V and 5 bases from J, with 17 bases between. The CDR3 contains 15 residues. The CDR3 loop is CASSERREPGETQYF. The CDR3 DNA reads TGTGCCAGCAGCGAAAGACGGGAGCCTGGGGAGACCCAGTACTTC.

This rearrangement joins TRBV19 to TRBJ2-7, with 7 nucleotides matching TRBD1. Germline V lookup: CDR1 LNHDA, CDR2 SQIVND (reference sequence). This CDR3 has 13 residues. V was clipped by 5 bases and J by 3 bases; unmatched bases: 4. The CDR3 sequence is CASSRQGVYEQYF. Written as DNA, the CDR3 is TGTGCCAGTAGTCGACAGGGCGTCTACGAGCAGTACTTC.

The gene calls are TRBV7-3 and TRBJ2-3; 13 nucleotides agree with TRBD2. There are 15 residues in the CDR3. V shed 2 bases, J shed 6 bases, and the junction held 2 bases outside the gene matches. Germline V gene data show CDR1 as SGHTA and CDR2 as FQGTGA. CDR3 in DNA: TGTGCCAGCAGCTTAGGGACTAGCGGGATGGATACGCAGTATTTT. This gives the protein CASSLGTSGMDTQYF.

The chain uses TRBV19 and TRBJ1-5, with TRBD1 as a possible D gene (5 bases). This CDR3 spans 15 amino acids. V shed 2 bases and J shed 3 bases, with 11 bases lying between them. Germline V gene sequence: CDR1 LNHDA, CDR2 SQIVND (reference sequence). The CDR3 coding sequence is TGTGCCAGTAGTATATTGGACACCTACAATCAGCCCCAGCATTTT. It translates to CASSILDTYNQPQHF.

This clone was detected only once. The chain recombines TRBV5-1 with TRBJ2-7; D not certain. Looked up from germline, CDR1 is SGHRS and CDR2 is YFSETQ. This CDR3 contains 12 residues. Trimming removed 4 bases at V and 0 bases at J, with 5 bases between. The CDR3 sequence is CASSLSSYEQYF. The CDR3 DNA follows: TGCGCCAGCAGCCTGAGCTCCTACGAGCAGTACTTC.

The chain combines TRBV27 with TRBJ2-5; D not resolved. CDR3 length: 14 residues. Trimming pared 5 bases from V and 4 bases from J, leaving 14 bases between. From germline, CDR1 is MNHEY and CDR2 SMNVEV (reference sequence). CDR3 protein: CASSPTHRPETQYF. CDR3 coding DNA: TGTGCCAGCAGTCCCACCCACCGACCAGAGACCCAGTACTTC.

V usage is TRBV7-9 and J usage is TRBJ2-2, with D maybe TRBD2 (5 bases). The CDR3 runs 16 residues. V lost 6 bases and J lost 0, with 14 bases in between. Germline-derived CDR1 and CDR2 are SEHNR and FQNEAQ (reference sequence). The CDR3: CASRQGRPTNTGELFF. Here the CDR3 DNA reads TGTGCCAGCAGGCAAGGGAGACCGACGAACACCGGGGAGCTGTTTTTT.

This clone appeared a single time. The chain is built from TRBV5-4 and TRBJ1-1, with D unresolved. The CDR3 runs to 13 residues. Germline V gene sequence: CDR1 SGHNT, CDR2 YYREEE (reference sequence). With 5 bases removed from V and 10 bases from J, the gap between germline ends came to 18 bases. The CDR3 coding sequence is TGTGCCAGCAGTTGGGATATAGGGCACGGAGCTTTCTTT. This encodes CASSWDIGHGAFF. Drawing the rest from reference TRBV5-4 and TRBJ1-1, the complete variable domain is ETGVTQSPTHLIKTRGQQVTLRCSSQSGHNTVSWYQQALGQGPQFIFQYYREEENGRGNFPPRFSGLQFPNYSSELNVNALELDDSALYLCASSWDIGHGAFFGQGTRLTVV.

The genes are TRBV6-5 and TRBJ1-5; D call uncertain. Germline values: CDR1 MNHEY, CDR2 SVGAGI. The CDR3 is made up of 14 amino acids. V lost 7 bases and J 2 bases, leaving 12 bases between the germline ends. The CDR3 reads CASKADGRNQPQHF. CDR3 nucleotide sequence: TGTGCCAGCAAGGCAGACGGGCGCAATCAGCCCCAGCATTTT.

V and J are TRBV7-3 and TRBJ2-5, with D uncertain. This CDR3 has 13 residues. Between the trimmed V and J ends, which lost 5 bases and 5 bases, there was a span of 12 bases. CDR1 is SGHTA and CDR2 is FQGTGA in the germline V gene. This CDR3 is CASSIPPRETQYF. In DNA, the CDR3 is TGTGCCAGCAGCATCCCCCCCCGTGAGACCCAGTACTTC.

As DNA, the CDR3 is TGTGCCAGCAGCCAAAACGGGTTCTACGAGCAGTACTTC. Translated: CASSQNGFYEQYF. The rearrangement uses TRBV14 and TRBJ2-7; D not resolved. The CDR3 spans 13 residues. Germline CDR1 SGHDN, CDR2 FVKESK. V lost 2 bases, J lost 3 bases, and 8 bases lay in between.

As concerns this clone: This same CDR3 is encoded by further DNA sequences in the sample. V is TRBV18 and J is TRBJ1-1; D possibly corresponds to TRBD1 (5 bases). The CDR3 consists of 13 residues. Germline V gene lookup returns CDR1 KGHSH and CDR2 LQKENI. V was trimmed by 3 bases and J by 3 bases, leaving 8 bases between them. DNA of the CDR3: TGTGCCAGCTCACCGTCGGGGGACACTGAAGCTTTCTTT. Its translation is CASSPSGDTEAFF.

The chain employs TRBV5-6 and TRBJ2-1, with unresolved D. The V end lost 4 bases, the J end lost 7 bases, and 9 bases lay between the germline ends. Germline V CDR1 and CDR2: SGHDT, YYEEEE. The CDR3 has 12 residues. The DNA for the CDR3 is TGTGCCAGCAGCCCGAGGACGAATGAGCAGTTCTTC. It yields the protein CASSPRTNEQFF.

This chain joins TRBV7-8 and TRBJ2-1; 11 bases are a match to TRBD2. The junction had 4 bases not matched to a gene; V was cut back by 2 bases and J by 1 base. CDR1 SGHVS and CDR2 FQNEAQ come from the germline V gene. This CDR3 contains 17 residues. Here the CDR3 reads CASSLLSGGESYNEQFF. In DNA form, the CDR3 reads TGTGCCAGCAGCTTACTTAGCGGGGGGGAGTCCTACAATGAGCAGTTCTTC.

The chain couples TRBV6-5 to TRBJ1-1; D call uncertain. Germline V gene sequence: CDR1 MNHEY, CDR2 SVGAGI. Deletions cut 3 bases from V and 1 base from J, with 6 bases between. The CDR3 runs 13 residues. CDR3 protein: CASSYVANTEAFF. The DNA of the CDR3 is TGTGCCAGCAGTTATGTGGCGAACACTGAAGCTTTCTTT.

The genes are TRBV7-8 and TRBJ2-2; D unresolved. Germline V gene sequence: CDR1 SGHVS, CDR2 FQNEAQ. V lost 3 bases to trimming and J lost 3 bases, with 8 bases between them. CDR3 length: 14 residues. CDR3 protein: CASSFSRDTGELFF. CDR3 nucleotides: TGTGCCAGCAGCTTTTCTCGGGACACCGGGGAGCTGTTTTTT.